This TCR beta chain is drawn from a study of PD-1 blockade in classical Hodgkin lymphoma. Notes on the study in general: Reports described newly diagnosed patients as having lower baseline TCR diversity than healthy donors. Later analyses included only patients treated at least 1 year post-ASCT.

After autologous stem cell transplantation all patients relapsed, and prior brentuximab vedotin exposure differed between cohorts. Thawed PBMCs underwent magnetic negative selection to obtain purified CD8+ T cells. The data were produced by immunoSEQ multiplex PCR, yet TCRdb's version contains in-frame clones alone and is incomplete. This sample has 4,300 or so clones, with over 70% found just once. The CDR3 sequence is 12 residues long. Germline values: CDR1 LNHDA, CDR2 SQIVND (reference sequence). V was pared by 10 bases and J by 10 bases, with 19 bases between. There are a few counts of this clone. What it binds is unknown.

This sequence originates from a human donor with classical Hodgkin lymphoma. The source was CD8+ T cells from blood, collected at baseline. V is TRBV19 and J is TRBJ1-1, with D uncertain. Written as DNA, the CDR3 is TGTGCCACCCGGCTCGGGATGGACTCAGCTTTCTTT. The encoded protein is CATRLGMDSAFF.